The sequence of this T cell receptor (beta chain) was determined in a study of shared clonotypes between healthy human individuals. Study-wide findings and caveats: In having few donors, the study represented limited genetic and exposure-history diversity.

A word on this clone: The target antigen is unknown.

With V trimmed by 3 bases and J by 11 bases, 7 bases remained unmatched. The CDR3 has 12 residues. CDR1 and CDR2 from the germline V gene are SQVTM and ANQGSEA. Each sorted subset replicate got 200 ng genomic DNA, 30,000 or so genomes. Here immunoSEQ multiplex PCR was the method, and the copy in TCRdb shows in-frame clones only, minus some. Among approximately 1.4 million clones, approximately 98% were seen once, and the ten largest hold roughly 0.4%. This chain joins TRBV29-1 and TRBJ2-3, with 8 bases lining up with TRBD2. The origin of this receptor is a young man in good health. The sample was naive CD4+ T cells sorted from blood. Subset meaning: CD45RA+ positively selected. The CDR3 region has the DNA TGCAGCGTTGAGTCTTTGGCGGGAGGGCAGTATTTT. Translated, it gives CSVESLAGGQYF.